These 20 T cell receptor beta chains were sequenced from one sample in a study of persistence of HIV-infected CD4 T cells. Lysates of CMV-infected fibroblasts at 9.5 to 10 ug/mL stimulated these cells. CD40L/CD69 double-negative CD45RO-high memory CD4+ T cells were collected. The libraries were made with immunoSEQ version 4 in survey mode. Measured with immunoSEQ multiplex PCR; TCRdb has only the in-frame clones, and not every one. The sample contains tens of thousands of clones, about four fifths of which appear only once. Their recognized antigens are unknown. Sequenced material: CD4+ T cells sorted from PBMCs after 18-hour stimulation, taken from a patient who received antiretroviral therapy. These receptors came from an adult woman with HIV who was CMV-seropositive.

This clone was detected once. This chain uses TRBV19 with TRBJ2-7; 9 bases fit TRBD2. Germline CDR1 reads LNHDA; CDR2 reads SQIVND (reference sequence). The CDR3 is made up of 14 amino acids. With 4 bases clipped from V and 4 bases from J, the junction kept 5 bases outside the gene matches. The CDR3 protein is CASSRGTSPYEQYF. CDR3 nucleotide sequence: TGTGCCAGTAGTAGGGGGACTAGCCCGTACGAGCAGTACTTC.

J is TRBJ1-6 and V is TRBV27; D unresolved. Germline values: CDR1 MNHEY, CDR2 SMNVEV (reference sequence). The CDR3 consists of 17 residues. V was clipped by 2 bases and J by 7 bases, with 18 bases between them. The CDR3 sequence: CASSLQVAASWNSPLHF. The DNA of the CDR3 is TGTGCCAGCAGTTTACAGGTGGCGGCCTCATGGAATTCACCCCTCCACTTT.

The gene calls are TRBV3-1 (or the pseudogene TRBV3-2) and TRBJ1-2, with D uncertain. CDR1 and CDR2 (germline): LGHDT, YNNKEL (reference sequence). V lost 4 bases to trimming and J lost 0 bases, with 12 bases between them. The CDR3 has 15 amino acids. This chain's CDR3 is CASSPASVANYGYTF. The DNA of the CDR3 is TGTGCCAGCAGCCCAGCCTCGGTGGCTAACTATGGCTACACCTTC.

This rearrangement joins TRBV6-6 to TRBJ2-2; maybe TRBD2 (7 bases). The CDR3 is 13 amino acids. Deletions cut 6 bases from V and 6 bases from J, with 11 bases between. From germline, CDR1 is MNHNY and CDR2 SVGAGI (reference sequence). Here the CDR3 DNA reads TGTGCCAGCAGGATGGGGGGGCCCGGGGAGCTGTTTTTT. Its protein product is CASRMGGPGELFF.

This chain joins TRBV9 and TRBJ2-7; D is undetermined. The V end lost 0 bases, the J end lost 0 bases, and 7 bases lay between the germline ends. There are 14 residues in the CDR3. In germline, CDR1 is SGDLS, CDR2 YYNGEE. The CDR3 region has the DNA TGTGCCAGCAGCGTAGGGTTCCTCTCCTACGAGCAGTACTTC. Encoded protein: CASSVGFLSYEQYF.

The chain has TRBV10-1 and TRBJ2-1; 10 bases match TRBD2. Germline V lookup: CDR1 WNHNN, CDR2 SYGVQD (reference sequence). The V and J ends lost 3 bases and 1 base, in that order; junction bases with no gene match: 6. CDR3 length: 17 residues. CDR3 sequence: CASSDRLAGESYNEQFF. In nucleotides, the CDR3 is TGCGCCAGCAGTGATAGGCTAGCGGGAGAATCCTACAATGAGCAGTTCTTC.

The rearrangement joins TRBV3-1 (or the pseudogene TRBV3-2) to TRBJ1-2; TRBD1 matches at 8 bases. Germline V gene sequence: CDR1 LGHDT, CDR2 YNNKEL (reference sequence). V lost 5 bases, J lost 6 bases, and 2 bases stayed unmatched. The CDR3 runs to 12 residues. The CDR3 coding sequence is TGTGCCAGCAGCGGACAGGGACATGGCTACACCTTC. Protein sequence: CASSGQGHGYTF.

V usage is TRBV5-1 and J usage is TRBJ2-1; D might be TRBD1 or TRBD2, each matching 5 bases. The length of the CDR3 is 15 residues. Trimming cost V 0 bases and J 6 bases, with 13 bases left between them. In germline, CDR1 is SGHRS, CDR2 YFSETQ. This CDR3 reads CASSLGHGAGNEQFF. The DNA of the CDR3 is TGCGCCAGCAGCTTGGGTCACGGGGCTGGCAATGAGCAGTTCTTC.

The CDR3 sequence: CASSQVGLPNEKLFF. The CDR3 DNA reads TGTGCCAGCAGCCAAGTGGGATTACCTAATGAAAAACTGTTTTTT. The V call is TRBV14, the J call TRBJ1-4; no reliable D call. The CDR3 is 15 residues long. The germline V gene has CDR1 SGHDN and CDR2 FVKESK. The V end was cut by 1 base, the J end by 3 bases, with 9 bases between. Complete variable domain (other parts from reference TRBV14 and TRBJ1-4): EAGVTQFPSHSVIEKGQTVTLRCDPISGHDNLYWYRRVMGKEIKFLLHFVKESKQDESGMPNNRFLAERTGGTYSTLKVQPAELEDSGVYFCASSQVGLPNEKLFFGSGTQLSVL.

This chain uses TRBV5-4 with TRBJ2-1, with D tentatively TRBD1 (6 bases). V was clipped by 4 bases and J by 10 bases, with 15 bases between them. Germline CDR1 is SGHNT and CDR2 is YYREEE (reference sequence). This CDR3 is 13 amino acids long. For the CDR3, the DNA is TGTGCCAGCAGCGCAGACAGGTTCGGGGAGCAGTTCTTC. Protein: CASSADRFGEQFF. Full variable domain (outside the CDR3, taken from reference TRBV5-4 and TRBJ2-1): ETGVTQSPTHLIKTRGQQVTLRCSSQSGHNTVSWYQQALGQGPQFIFQYYREEENGRGNFPPRFSGLQFPNYSSELNVNALELDDSALYLCASSADRFGEQFFGPGTRLTVL.

The gene calls are TRBV7-9 and TRBJ2-1; a weak D match, TRBD1 (5 bases). Trimming removed 2 bases from V and 15 bases from J, with 17 bases in between. This CDR3 contains 13 residues. Germline CDR1 reads SEHNR; CDR2 reads FQNEAQ (reference sequence). The CDR3 DNA sequence: TGTGCCAGCAGCTTATCTACGGGCAGGGAAGCGTTCTTC. The encoded protein is CASSLSTGREAFF.

The chain employs TRBV1 and TRBJ1-3. TRBV1 is labeled a pseudogene. The CDR3 loop spans 15 amino acids. The CDR3 sequence: CTSSHGVPNLVTIYF. DNA for the CDR3: TGCACCAGCAGCCATGGTGTCCCTAACCTGGTCACCATATATTTT.

The rearrangement uses TRBV19 and TRBJ2-1; TRBD2 agrees at 10 bases. Trimming cost V 5 bases and J 3 bases; bases outside gene matches: 7. There are 16 residues in the CDR3. CDR1 LNHDA and CDR2 SQIVND come from the germline V gene (reference sequence). The CDR3, as DNA: TGTGCCAGTAGTCCCCCGATAGCGGGAGGCTACAATGAGCAGTTCTTC. It codes for CASSPPIAGGYNEQFF.

This clone was seen only once. The chain recombines TRBV15 with TRBJ1-6; possibly TRBD1 for D (5 bases). V lost 4 bases and J lost 0, with 19 bases in between. The CDR3 runs to 19 residues. Germline CDR1 is LNHNV and CDR2 is YYDKDF (reference sequence). The CDR3 loop reads CATSTKFRDGGSYNSPLHF. CDR3 nucleotides: TGTGCCACCAGCACTAAATTCCGGGACGGAGGCTCCTATAATTCACCCCTCCACTTT.

The chain is built from TRBV5-5 and TRBJ1-1; TRBD1 aligns across 10 bases. Trimming removed 4 bases from V and 3 bases from J; junction bases left unmatched: 6. Germline values: CDR1 SGHKS, CDR2 YYEKEE (reference sequence). The CDR3 is made up of 15 amino acids. In DNA form, the CDR3 reads TGTGCCAGCAGCGGAGGGACAGGGGTTGACACTGAAGCTTTCTTT. This gives the protein CASSGGTGVDTEAFF.

V gene TRBV24-1 combines with J gene TRBJ2-2; D perhaps matches TRBD1 (7 bases). This CDR3 has 18 residues. CDR1 and CDR2 from the germline V gene are KGHDR and SFDVKD. Trimming removed 5 bases at V and 0 bases at J, with 18 bases between. DNA of the CDR3: TGTGCCACCAGTGGGACCCCAGGGGGGTTCGCGAACACCGGGGAGCTGTTTTTT. This gives the protein CATSGTPGGFANTGELFF.

The chain recombines TRBV5-6 with TRBJ2-7, with a possible D match to TRBD2 (6 bases). With 4 bases removed from V and 2 bases from J, the gap between germline ends came to 16 bases. The CDR3 extends over 15 amino acids. CDR1 SGHDT and CDR2 YYEEEE come from the germline V gene. The CDR3 nucleotides read TGTGCCAGCAGCCGGAGGGGCCCACTTGCCTACGAGCAGTACTTC. Encoded protein: CASSRRGPLAYEQYF.

The chain uses TRBV21-1 and TRBJ2-1; the D call in the table, TRBD2, was not verified against the DNA. TRBV21-1 is listed as a pseudogene. The CDR3 is 18 residues long. The DNA for the CDR3 is TGTGCCAGCAGCAACCGGCCTTTTAGCGGGCCGACGAACAATGAGCAGTTCTTC. Its translation is CASSNRPFSGPTNNEQFF.

The chain has TRBV6-2 or TRBV6-3 and TRBJ1-2; 7 nucleotides line up with TRBD1. From germline, CDR1 is MNHEY and CDR2 SVGEGT. V lost 6 bases and J lost 4; bases outside the gene matches: 8. The CDR3 runs 14 residues. The chain's CDR3 is CASSVREGAYGYTF. The CDR3 DNA reads TGTGCCAGCAGCGTGCGGGAGGGGGCCTATGGCTACACCTTC.

The sample holds a few counts of this clone. The chain combines TRBV6-5 with TRBJ1-1; D is uncertain. Germline V lookup: CDR1 MNHEY, CDR2 SVGAGI. V was pared by 2 bases and J by 7 bases, with 11 bases between. The CDR3 totals 13 residues. CDR3 bases: TGTGCCAGCAGTTACGGGGTTGCTGGTGAAGCTTTCTTT. It translates to CASSYGVAGEAFF.